This T cell receptor (beta chain) was sequenced during a study of blood T cell repertoires in COVID-19. Study-wide background: Researchers got acute and convalescent COVID-19 samples from the United States, Italy and Spain. T cells, B-cell-depleted T cells, or PBMCs supplied cDNA or gDNA.

The assay was immunoSEQ multiplex PCR, and TCRdb's table has in-frame clones only and misses some. The data hold about 180,000 clones, with about 81% observed a single time. Concerning this clone itself: Other nucleotide sequences from this sample produce the same CDR3.

Trimming pared 2 bases from V and 6 bases from J, leaving 6 bases between. The CDR3 is 11 amino acids. The germline CDR1 and CDR2 sequences are DFQATT and SNEGSKA (reference sequence). Sequencing was done on a sample of peripheral blood. The TCR sequence derives from a woman older than 75 with COVID-19, enrolled during active disease. V and J are TRBV20-1 and TRBJ2-3; D is ambiguous. CDR3 sequence reads: CSARFADTQYF. The CDR3 bases are TGCAGTGCTAGATTTGCGGATACGCAGTATTTT.